Sequencing of this TCR beta chain was carried out in a study of beta chain features in type 1 diabetes. Study-wide findings and caveats: High TCR expression in some cells could lead to their over-representation in cDNA sequencing. TCRB repertoires of naive, central memory and Treg cells appeared more similar among patients than among healthy donors. All four CD4+ subsets from Type 1 diabetes patients carried moderately but significantly shorter TCRB CDR3s.

This clone was detected a few times. As yet, its antigen is unknown. Germline assignment: CDR1 MNHEY and CDR2 SVGAGI. V shed 4 bases and J shed 4 bases, with 14 bases lying between them. This CDR3 has 16 residues. What was sequenced were expressed TCRB transcripts, since all of the isolated RNA had been reverse transcribed. Here immunoSEQ multiplex PCR was the method, and the copy in TCRdb shows in-frame clones only, minus some. The table shows 130,000 or so clones, with roughly 10% occurring only once. The genes are TRBV6-5 and TRBJ2-6; perhaps TRBD2 as D (6 bases). This clonotype originated in a man between 25 and 39 years old with type 1 diabetes. Sequencing was carried out using central memory CD4+ T cells from blood. CDR3 in DNA: TGTGCCAGCAGTTGGGGGGTCCCGAGGGGGGCCAACGTCCTGACTTTC. This translates into CASSWGVPRGANVLTF.